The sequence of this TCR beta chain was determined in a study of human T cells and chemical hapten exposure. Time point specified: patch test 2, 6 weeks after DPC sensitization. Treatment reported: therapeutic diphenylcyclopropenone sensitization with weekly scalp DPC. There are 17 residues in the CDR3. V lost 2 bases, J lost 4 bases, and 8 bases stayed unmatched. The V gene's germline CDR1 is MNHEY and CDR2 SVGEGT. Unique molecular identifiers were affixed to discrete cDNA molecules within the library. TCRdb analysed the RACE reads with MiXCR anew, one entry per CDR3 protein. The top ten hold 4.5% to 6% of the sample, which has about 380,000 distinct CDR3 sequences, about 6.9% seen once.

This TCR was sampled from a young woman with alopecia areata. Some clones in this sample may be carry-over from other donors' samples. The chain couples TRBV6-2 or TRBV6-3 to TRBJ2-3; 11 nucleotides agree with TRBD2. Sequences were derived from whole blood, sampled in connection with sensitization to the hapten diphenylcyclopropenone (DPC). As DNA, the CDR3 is TGTGCCAGCAGTTACCCCCAGGGACTAGCGGAGGCAGATACGCAGTATTTT. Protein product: CASSYPQGLAEADTQYF.